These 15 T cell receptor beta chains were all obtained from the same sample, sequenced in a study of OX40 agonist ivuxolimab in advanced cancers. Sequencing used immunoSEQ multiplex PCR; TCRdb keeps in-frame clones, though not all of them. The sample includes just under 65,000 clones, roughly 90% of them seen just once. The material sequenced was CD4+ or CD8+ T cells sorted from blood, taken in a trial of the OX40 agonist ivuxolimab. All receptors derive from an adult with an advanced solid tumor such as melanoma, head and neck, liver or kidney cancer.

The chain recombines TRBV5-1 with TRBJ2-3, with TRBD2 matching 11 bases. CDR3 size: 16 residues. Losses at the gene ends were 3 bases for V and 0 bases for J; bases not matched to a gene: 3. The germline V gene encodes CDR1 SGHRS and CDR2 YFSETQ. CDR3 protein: CASSSGLADSTDTQYF. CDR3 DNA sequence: TGCGCCAGCAGCTCGGGACTAGCGGATAGCACAGATACGCAGTATTTT.

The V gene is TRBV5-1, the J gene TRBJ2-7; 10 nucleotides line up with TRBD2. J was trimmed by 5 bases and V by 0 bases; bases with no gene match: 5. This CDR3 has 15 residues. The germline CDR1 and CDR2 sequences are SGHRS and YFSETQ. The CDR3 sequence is CASSLAAGGPHEQYF. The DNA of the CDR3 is TGCGCCAGCAGCTTGGCAGCGGGAGGGCCCCACGAGCAGTACTTC.

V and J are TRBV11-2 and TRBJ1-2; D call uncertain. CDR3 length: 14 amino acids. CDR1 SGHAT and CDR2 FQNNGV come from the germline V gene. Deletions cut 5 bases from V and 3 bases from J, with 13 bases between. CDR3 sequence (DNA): TGTGCCAGCAGCCCCTCAAGGGCAGACTATGGCTACACCTTC. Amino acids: CASSPSRADYGYTF.

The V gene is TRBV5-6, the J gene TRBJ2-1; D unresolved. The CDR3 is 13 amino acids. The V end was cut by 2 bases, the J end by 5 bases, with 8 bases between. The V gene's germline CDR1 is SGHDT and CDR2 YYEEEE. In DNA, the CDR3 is TGTGCCAGCAGCTTACCCTTAAACAATGAGCAGTTCTTC. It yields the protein CASSLPLNNEQFF.

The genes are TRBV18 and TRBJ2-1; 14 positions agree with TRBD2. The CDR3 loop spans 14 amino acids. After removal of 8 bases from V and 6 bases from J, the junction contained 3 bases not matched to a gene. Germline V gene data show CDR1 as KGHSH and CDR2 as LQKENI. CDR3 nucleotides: TGTGCCAGCACCGGGACTAGCGGGAGCAATGAGCAGTTCTTC. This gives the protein CASTGTSGSNEQFF.

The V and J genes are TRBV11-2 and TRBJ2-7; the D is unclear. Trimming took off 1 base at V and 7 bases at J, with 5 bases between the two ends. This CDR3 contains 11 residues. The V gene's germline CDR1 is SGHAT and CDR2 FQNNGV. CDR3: CASSLAVEQYF. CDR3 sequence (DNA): TGTGCCAGCAGCTTAGCCGTAGAGCAGTACTTC.

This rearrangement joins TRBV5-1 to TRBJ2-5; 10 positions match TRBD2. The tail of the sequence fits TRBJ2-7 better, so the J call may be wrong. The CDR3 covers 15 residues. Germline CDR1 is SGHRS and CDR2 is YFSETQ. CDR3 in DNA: TGCGCCAGCAGCTTGGCAGCGGGAGGGCCCCACGAGCAGTACTTC. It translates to CASSLAAGGPHEQYF.

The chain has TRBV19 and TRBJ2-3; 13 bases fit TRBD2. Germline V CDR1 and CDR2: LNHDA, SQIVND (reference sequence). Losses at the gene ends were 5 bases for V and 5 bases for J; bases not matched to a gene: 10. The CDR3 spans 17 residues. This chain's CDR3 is CASSHPPGLAGEDTQYF. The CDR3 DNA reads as TGTGCCAGTAGTCACCCCCCCGGACTAGCGGGGGAAGATACGCAGTATTTT.

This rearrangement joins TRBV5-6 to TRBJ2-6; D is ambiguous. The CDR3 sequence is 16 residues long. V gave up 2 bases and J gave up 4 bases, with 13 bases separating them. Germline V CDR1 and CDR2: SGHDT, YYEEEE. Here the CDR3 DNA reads TGTGCCAGCAGCTTCCGAAAGCCTACCGGGGCCAACGTCCTGACTTTC. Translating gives CASSFRKPTGANVLTF.

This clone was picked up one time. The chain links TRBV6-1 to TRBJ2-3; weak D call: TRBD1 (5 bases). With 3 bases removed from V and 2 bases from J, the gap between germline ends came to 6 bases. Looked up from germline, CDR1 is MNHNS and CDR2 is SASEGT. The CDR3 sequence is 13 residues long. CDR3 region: CASSETVTDTQYF. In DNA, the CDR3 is TGTGCCAGCAGTGAGACAGTCACAGATACGCAGTATTTT.

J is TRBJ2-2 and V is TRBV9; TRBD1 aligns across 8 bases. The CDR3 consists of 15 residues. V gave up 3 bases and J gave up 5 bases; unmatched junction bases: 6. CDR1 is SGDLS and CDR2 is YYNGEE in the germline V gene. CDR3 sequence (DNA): TGTGCCAGCAGCGCCAAGACAGGGGTAACCGGGGAGCTGTTTTTT. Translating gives CASSAKTGVTGELFF.

DNA of the CDR3: TGTGCCAGCAGTCCGGATTACACAGATACGCAGTATTTT. This translates into CASSPDYTDTQYF. V and J are TRBV7-3 and TRBJ2-3, with no clear D. V lost 6 bases, J lost 2 bases, and 9 bases lay in between. The germline CDR1 and CDR2 sequences are SGHTA and FQGTGA. The CDR3 has 13 amino acids.

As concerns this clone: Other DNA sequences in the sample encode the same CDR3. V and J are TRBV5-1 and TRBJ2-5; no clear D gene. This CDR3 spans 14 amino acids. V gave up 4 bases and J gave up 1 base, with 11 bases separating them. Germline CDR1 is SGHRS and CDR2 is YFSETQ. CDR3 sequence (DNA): TGCGCCAGCAGCCCGATCGGGTCCCAAGAGACCCAGTACTTC. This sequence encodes CASSPIGSQETQYF.

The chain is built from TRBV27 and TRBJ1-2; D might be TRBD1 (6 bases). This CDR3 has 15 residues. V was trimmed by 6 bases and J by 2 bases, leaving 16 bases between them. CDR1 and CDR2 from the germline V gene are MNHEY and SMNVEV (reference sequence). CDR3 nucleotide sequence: TGTGCCAGCAGCCACCGCACAGGGATGAACTATGGCTACACCTTC. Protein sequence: CASSHRTGMNYGYTF.

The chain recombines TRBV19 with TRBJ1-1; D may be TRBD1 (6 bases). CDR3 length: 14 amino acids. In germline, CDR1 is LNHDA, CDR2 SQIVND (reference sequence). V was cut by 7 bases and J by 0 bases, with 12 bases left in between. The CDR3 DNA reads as TGTGCCAGTACACAGGGCGGAATGAACACTGAAGCTTTCTTT. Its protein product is CASTQGGMNTEAFF.